This T cell receptor (beta chain) was sequenced in a study of cytomegalovirus exposure and HLA in healthy donors. With 60 Vbeta and 13 Jbeta primers, the PCR was carried out. The table came from immunoSEQ multiplex PCR; TCRdb's copy has only in-frame clones and leaves some out. Its table lists about 40,000 clones. This CDR3 contains 15 residues. CDR1 is MNHNS and CDR2 is SASEGT in the germline V gene. After removal of 4 bases from V and 3 bases from J, the junction contained 8 bases not matched to a gene. The chain uses TRBV6-1 and TRBJ2-7; 8 bases map to TRBD2. This TCR was recovered from a man aged 30 to 45 in good health and CMV-seronegative. Sequencing used PBMCs. In DNA, the CDR3 is TGTGCCAGCAGTGGCCTAGCGGGCAGAAACTACGAGCAGTACTTC. It translates to CASSGLAGRNYEQYF.